This T cell receptor (beta chain) was sequenced during a study of cytomegalovirus exposure and HLA in healthy donors. V dropped 0 bases and J dropped 0; count of bases not matched to a gene: 6. Germline CDR1 and CDR2: SGHTA and FQGNSA. This CDR3 region has 18 residues. The primer mix had 60 Vbeta and 13 Jbeta primers. Sequencing was performed with immunoSEQ multiplex PCR; in TCRdb, only in-frame clones are kept and a portion is missing. The sample totals about 150,000 clones. The receptor comes from a woman between 50 and 59 years old in good health and CMV-seronegative. The sequencing sample was made of PBMCs. This sequence joins TRBV7-2 and TRBJ2-7; TRBD2 aligns across 12 bases. CDR3 in amino acids: CASSLARLAGASSYEQYF. CDR3 in DNA: TGTGCCAGCAGCTTAGCGAGACTAGCGGGGGCCAGCTCCTACGAGCAGTACTTC.